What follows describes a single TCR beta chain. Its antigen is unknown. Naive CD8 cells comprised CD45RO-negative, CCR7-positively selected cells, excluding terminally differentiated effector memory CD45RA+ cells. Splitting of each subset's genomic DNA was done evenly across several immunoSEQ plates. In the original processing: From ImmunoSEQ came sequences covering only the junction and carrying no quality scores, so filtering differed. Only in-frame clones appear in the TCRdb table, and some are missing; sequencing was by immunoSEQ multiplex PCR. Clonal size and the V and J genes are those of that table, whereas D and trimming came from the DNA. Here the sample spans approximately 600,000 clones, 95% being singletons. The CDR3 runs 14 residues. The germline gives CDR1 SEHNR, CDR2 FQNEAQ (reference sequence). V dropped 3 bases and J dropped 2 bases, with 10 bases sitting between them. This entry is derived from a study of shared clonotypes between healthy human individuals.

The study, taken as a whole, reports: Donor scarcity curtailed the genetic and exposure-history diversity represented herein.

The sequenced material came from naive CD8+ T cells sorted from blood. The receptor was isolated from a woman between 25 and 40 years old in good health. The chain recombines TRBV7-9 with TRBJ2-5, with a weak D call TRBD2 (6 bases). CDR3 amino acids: CASSFGGPQETQYF. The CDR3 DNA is TGTGCCAGCAGCTTTGGAGGGCCGCAAGAGACCCAGTACTTC. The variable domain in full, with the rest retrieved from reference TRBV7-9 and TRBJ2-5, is DTGVSQNPRHKITKRGQNVTFRCDPISEHNRLYWYRQTLGQGPEFLTYFQNEAQLEKSRLLSDRFSAERPKGSFSTLEIQRTEQGDSAMYLCASSFGGPQETQYFGPGTRLLVL.